These 26 T cell receptor beta chains share one sample of origin, sequenced in a study of cytomegalovirus exposure and HLA in healthy donors. Vbeta (60) and Jbeta (13) primers were used in the PCR. TCRdb's copy holds only in-frame clones and misses some; the assay was immunoSEQ multiplex PCR. Seen here are 120,000 or so clones, roughly four fifths observed once, and the top ten hold about 2%. Specimen: PBMCs. Receptor source: a man between 18 and 35 years old in good health and CMV-seronegative.

The chain is built from TRBV13 and TRBJ1-2, with TRBD1 matching over 8 bases. After removal of 5 bases from V and 8 bases from J, the junction contained 10 bases not matched to a gene. Germline CDR1 and CDR2: PRHDT and FYEKMQ (reference sequence). The CDR3 length is 14 residues. CDR3 DNA: TGTGCCAGCAGCCCCCGGGACAGGTTCGAAGGCTACACCTTC. Its protein is CASSPRDRFEGYTF.

This chain uses TRBV9 with TRBJ1-1; 8 bases line up with TRBD1. V gave up 7 bases and J gave up 5 bases; unmatched junction bases: 10. Germline CDR1 and CDR2: SGDLS and YYNGEE. The CDR3 is 14 residues long. CDR3 residues: CASGQTGGGTEAFF. Written as DNA, the CDR3 is TGTGCCAGCGGACAAACAGGGGGTGGGACTGAAGCTTTCTTT.

The chain couples TRBV4-1 to TRBJ2-7; the D gene is possibly TRBD1 (6 bases). CDR3 length equals 14 residues. Germline values: CDR1 MGHRA, CDR2 YSYEKL. V was clipped by 3 bases and J by 0 bases, with 9 bases between them. The CDR3 region is CASSHQDSSYEQYF. For the CDR3, the DNA is TGCGCCAGCAGCCATCAGGACAGCTCCTACGAGCAGTACTTC.

The chain uses TRBV18 and TRBJ2-7; 10 bases are a match to TRBD2. This CDR3 has 14 residues. CDR1 and CDR2 (germline): KGHSH, LQKENI. V trimming: 6 bases; J trimming: 2 bases; junction bases outside the gene matches: 4. CDR3 in amino acids: CASSRLAGTYEQYF. The CDR3 nucleotides are TGTGCCAGCTCCCGACTAGCGGGCACCTACGAGCAGTACTTC.

The chain is built from TRBV7-9 and TRBJ2-1, with D perhaps TRBD2 (7 bases). Per germline, CDR1 SEHNR and CDR2 FQNEAQ (reference sequence). This CDR3 comprises 15 residues. Trimming pared 5 bases from V and 4 bases from J, leaving 15 bases between. The CDR3 spells CASSRWAGAYNEQFF. For the CDR3, the DNA is TGTGCCAGCAGCCGATGGGCGGGGGCTTACAATGAGCAGTTCTTC.

This clone occurred once. The rearrangement joins TRBV19 to TRBJ2-7; the D gene is possibly TRBD1 (7 bases). Germline V gene data show CDR1 as LNHDA and CDR2 as SQIVND (reference sequence). The V end lost 7 bases, the J end lost 6 bases, and 22 bases lay between the germline ends. This CDR3 has 15 amino acids. This CDR3 reads CASNVRGTDDREQYF. DNA for the CDR3: TGTGCCAGTAATGTCCGCGGGACAGATGATCGCGAGCAGTACTTC.

The chain is built from TRBV29-1 and TRBJ2-5; possibly TRBD2 for D (6 bases). Trimming removed 6 bases from V and 2 bases from J, with 7 bases in between. The CDR3 length is 11 residues. The V gene's germline CDR1 is SQVTM and CDR2 ANQGSEA. CDR3 amino acids: CSVGGQETQYF. The DNA for the CDR3 is TGCAGCGTCGGGGGACAAGAGACCCAGTACTTC.

The V gene is TRBV6-1, the J gene TRBJ1-5; TRBD1 might be the D (5 bases). Deletions cut 6 bases from V and 0 bases from J, with 12 bases between. The germline gives CDR1 MNHNS, CDR2 SASEGT. The CDR3 length is 15 residues. CDR3 loop: CASSQGSHSNQPQHF. For the CDR3, the DNA is TGTGCCAGCAGCCAGGGATCTCATAGCAATCAGCCCCAGCATTTT.

The chain has TRBV19 and TRBJ1-5; perhaps TRBD1 as D (6 bases). This CDR3 contains 14 residues. The ends were cut back, 0 bases at V and 5 bases at J, with 8 bases in the middle. The V gene's germline CDR1 is LNHDA and CDR2 SQIVND (reference sequence). Written as DNA, the CDR3 is TGTGCCAGTAGTATAGAGGACAGCCATCAGCCCCAGCATTTT. Its protein is CASSIEDSHQPQHF.

The chain has TRBV7-2 and TRBJ2-1; 9 bases are a match to TRBD2. V dropped 5 bases and J dropped 6; count of bases not matched to a gene: 14. CDR1 and CDR2 from the germline V gene are SGHTA and FQGNSA. The CDR3 spans 17 residues. Here the CDR3 reads CASSARGKAGGLNEQFF. CDR3 bases: TGTGCCAGCAGCGCCAGGGGGAAGGCGGGGGGGCTCAATGAGCAGTTCTTC.

This chain joins TRBV27 and TRBJ2-5; tentative D call: TRBD1 (6 bases). The CDR3 sequence is 17 residues long. CDR1 MNHEY and CDR2 SMNVEV come from the germline V gene (reference sequence). V was clipped by 0 bases and J by 1 base, with 15 bases between them. In DNA, the CDR3 is TGTGCCAGCAGTTTATCTTGGGGGCTCGGGGTCCAAGAGACCCAGTACTTC. This gives the protein CASSLSWGLGVQETQYF.

This sequence joins TRBV27 and TRBJ2-2, with 7 positions matching TRBD2. The V gene's germline CDR1 is MNHEY and CDR2 SMNVEV (reference sequence). The CDR3 covers 14 residues. After removal of 6 bases from V and 3 bases from J, the junction contained 4 bases not matched to a gene. CDR3 sequence: CASRLTSYTGELFF. CDR3 DNA: TGTGCCAGCAGGTTGACTAGCTACACCGGGGAGCTGTTTTTT.

V usage is TRBV7-2 and J usage is TRBJ2-2, with TRBD2 identical over 9 bases. Germline CDR1 reads SGHTA; CDR2 reads FQGNSA. CDR3 size: 17 residues. J was trimmed by 0 bases and V by 3 bases; bases with no gene match: 5. The CDR3 DNA sequence: TGTGCCAGCAGCTTCCTTCCTAGCGGGGCGAACACCGGGGAGCTGTTTTTT. As protein: CASSFLPSGANTGELFF.

The chain recombines TRBV19 with TRBJ1-5; 9 nucleotides line up with TRBD1. Germline V gives CDR1 LNHDA, CDR2 SQIVND (reference sequence). This CDR3 is built from 17 residues. J was trimmed by 0 bases and V by 5 bases; bases with no gene match: 8. CDR3 coding DNA: TGTGCCAGTAGTGTGACACAGGGGGCGTCTAGCAATCAGCCCCAGCATTTT. This sequence encodes CASSVTQGASSNQPQHF.

J is TRBJ2-3 and V is TRBV7-2, with 8 bases that match TRBD2. Germline CDR1 is SGHTA and CDR2 is FQGNSA. V shed 1 base, J shed 8 bases, and the junction held 11 bases outside the gene matches. This CDR3 is 16 amino acids long. The CDR3 nucleotides are TGTGCCAGCAGCTTAGGCGCGGGGGGCCGGGGGGGTACGCAGTATTTT. This sequence encodes CASSLGAGGRGGTQYF.

V gene TRBV14 combines with J gene TRBJ1-3; 7 bases match TRBD1. Germline values: CDR1 SGHDN, CDR2 FVKESK. This CDR3 is built from 16 residues. The V and J ends lost 4 bases and 0 bases, in that order; junction bases with no gene match: 6. The CDR3 DNA reads as TGTGCCAGCAGCCGGAAGACAGGGTCCTCTGGAAACACCATATATTTT. Translation gives CASSRKTGSSGNTIYF.

The CDR3 spells CASSPDRGNGYTF. Written as DNA, the CDR3 is TGTGCCAGCAGCCCGGACAGGGGTAATGGCTACACCTTC. The V gene is TRBV7-2, the J gene TRBJ1-2, with TRBD1 matching 9 bases. This CDR3 comprises 13 residues. Per the germline V gene, CDR1 is SGHTA and CDR2 is FQGNSA. V dropped 5 bases and J dropped 6; count of bases not matched to a gene: 4.

This sequence joins TRBV5-4 and TRBJ2-7; D gene unclear. Per germline, CDR1 SGHNT and CDR2 YYREEE (reference sequence). Deletions cut 2 bases from V and 2 bases from J, with 5 bases between. The CDR3 loop spans 12 amino acids. This CDR3 reads CASSFLTYEQYF. Here the CDR3 DNA reads TGTGCCAGCAGCTTCTTAACCTACGAGCAGTACTTC.

The chain employs TRBV27 and TRBJ2-5, with 8 bases fitting TRBD1. Germline assignment: CDR1 MNHEY and CDR2 SMNVEV (reference sequence). CDR3 length: 16 amino acids. V lost 1 base to trimming and J lost 0 bases; unmatched junction nucleotides: 4. CDR3 nucleotide sequence: TGTGCCAGCAGTTTATACGGGACAGGAAACCAAGAGACCCAGTACTTC. It specifies CASSLYGTGNQETQYF.

The V gene is TRBV19, the J gene TRBJ2-1, with 16 bases matching TRBD2. The V segment lost 10 bases and the J segment 9 bases; nucleotides outside the gene matches: 9. CDR3 length equals 15 residues. In germline, CDR1 is LNHDA, CDR2 SQIVND (reference sequence). In DNA, the CDR3 is TGTGCCATTGGGACTAGCGGGGGGGCCTTGCGTGAGCAGTTCTTC. Translation: CAIGTSGGALREQFF. Using reference TRBV19 and TRBJ2-1 for the parts outside the CDR3, the full variable domain is DGGITQSPKYLFRKEGQNVTLSCEQNLNHDAMYWYRQDPGQGLRLIYYSQIVNDFQKGDIAEGYSVSREKKESFPLTVTSAQKNPTAFYLCAIGTSGGALREQFFGPGTRLTVL.

In its sample, this clone was seen once. The chain couples TRBV7-9 to TRBJ2-7; 11 nucleotides line up with TRBD2. This CDR3 contains 15 residues. Germline CDR1 is SEHNR and CDR2 is FQNEAQ (reference sequence). V lost 4 bases to trimming and J lost 2 bases; unmatched junction nucleotides: 4. Here the CDR3 DNA reads TGTGCCAGCAGCTCGACTAGCGGGGTTCCCTACGAGCAGTACTTC. It specifies CASSSTSGVPYEQYF.

The chain couples TRBV5-1 to TRBJ2-7; D is perhaps TRBD2 (5 bases). CDR3 size: 17 residues. Trimming left V 0 bases short and J 0 bases short, with 16 bases between. Per the germline V gene, CDR1 is SGHRS and CDR2 is YFSETQ. The DNA of the CDR3 is TGCGCCAGCAGCTTGGCGGGGTCGGGGATCCGCTCCTACGAGCAGTACTTC. Translation: CASSLAGSGIRSYEQYF.

This chain joins TRBV2 and TRBJ1-1; tentative D call: TRBD1 (6 bases). V lost 4 bases to trimming and J lost 5 bases, with 11 bases between them. The CDR3 covers 13 residues. Per germline, CDR1 SNHLY and CDR2 FYNNEI. CDR3 loop: CASSVQGWTEAFF. The CDR3 coding sequence is TGTGCCAGCAGTGTCCAGGGGTGGACTGAAGCTTTCTTT.

The CDR3 protein is CASSFDSSNYGYTF. The CDR3 bases are TGTGCCAGCAGCTTTGATAGTTCTAACTATGGCTACACCTTC. V is TRBV7-9 and J is TRBJ1-2; no clear D. The CDR3 sequence is 14 residues long. Trimming removed 3 bases at V and 0 bases at J, with 8 bases between. Looked up from germline, CDR1 is SEHNR and CDR2 is FQNEAQ (reference sequence).

This clone occurred a few times. The chain carries TRBV18 and TRBJ2-7, with TRBD1 identical over 7 bases. The germline V gene has CDR1 KGHSH and CDR2 LQKENI. There are 15 residues in the CDR3. V trimming: 0 bases; J trimming: 3 bases; junction bases outside the gene matches: 5. CDR3 amino acids: CASSPPGQKGYEQYF. The CDR3 nucleotides read TGTGCCAGCTCACCACCGGGACAGAAGGGCTACGAGCAGTACTTC.

Only one count was recorded for this clone. The J gene is TRBJ2-5, the V gene TRBV5-6; 9 nucleotides align to TRBD2. Trimming removed 5 bases from V and 0 bases from J; junction bases left unmatched: 8. This CDR3 contains 16 residues. The germline gives CDR1 SGHDT, CDR2 YYEEEE. For the CDR3, the DNA is TGTGCCAGCAGGGATAAAAGCGGGGGGTACCAAGAGACCCAGTACTTC. Translating gives CASRDKSGGYQETQYF.